Listed below are T cell receptor beta chains from one sample, sequenced in a study of graft-versus-host responses after intestinal transplantation. Profiled with immunoSEQ multiplex PCR; TCRdb holds only in-frame clones, not every one. The profile shows tens of thousands of clones, 92% of them singletons. The sample was PBMCs, taken 98 days after intestinal transplantation. All receptors derive from a human patient who received an intestinal transplant, so some T cells may come from the graft donor. Each CDR3 is given with its conserved first and last residue. D genes are given only for firm matches. For some rows the clone size is stated as once, few or many, or as a class when expanded; others skip it.

>TRBJ1-2|NA|NA|TRBV2
TGTGCCAGCGAGCTCCTCCGGGCTCTAGGGGGGTATGGCTACACCTTC
CASELLRALGGYGYTF
>TRBJ2-3|NA|NA|TRBV6-5
TGTGCCAGCAGCCTCTACGGGGGTAGCACAGATACGCAGTATTTT
CASSLYGGSTDTQYF
>TRBJ2-1|NA|NA|TRBV4-1
TGCGCCAGCAGCCAAATACGGGGGGCGCATGAGCAGTTCTTC
CASSQIRGAHEQFF
>TRBJ2-1|NA|few|TRBV6-1
TGTGCCAGCAGTGAGCAGACTCACAATGAGCAGTTCTTC
CASSEQTHNEQFF
>TRBJ2-7|NA|NA|TRBV28
TGTGCCAGCAGTTTAGGGTGTTCCGAGCAGTACTTC
CASSLGCSEQYF
>TRBJ2-4|NA|NA|TRBV2
TGTGCCAGCAGTCCTGTCCTAGCCAAAAACATTCAGTACTTC
CASSPVLAKNIQYF
>TRBJ1-1|NA|once|TRBV19
TGTGCCAGTAGTATGACCCCAGGGACAAAAGGGGCTTTCTTT
CASSMTPGTKGAFF
>TRBJ2-3|TRBD2|NA|TRBV7-3
TGTGCCAGCAGCTTGGGACTAGCGGGACCCGGAACGGATACGCAGTATTTT
CASSLGLAGPGTDTQYF
>TRBJ1-1|NA|NA|TRBV2
TGTGCCAGCAGTGCGGCGGGACTTATGGCTTTCTTT
CASSAAGLMAFF
>TRBJ1-1|TRBD1|NA|TRBV9
TGTGCCAGCAGCGAGGGGGCCGAAACTGAAGCTTTCTTT
CASSEGAETEAFF
>TRBJ2-1|NA|NA|TRBV4-1
TGCGCCAGCAGCCAAGACTCCCTAGCAGACAATGAGCAGTTCTTC
CASSQDSLADNEQFF
>TRBJ2-3|TRBD1|NA|TRBV6-4
TGTGCCAGCGGGGGACAGGGGGCAACAGATACGCAGTATTTT
CASGGQGATDTQYF
>TRBJ1-2|NA|NA|TRBV9
TGTGCCAGCAGCGTAGACGAGTCCTATGGCTACACCTTC
CASSVDESYGYTF
>TRBJ1-1|NA|NA|TRBV4-2
TGTGCCAGCAGCATGAGAGAGGGGGGAGTAACTGAAGCTTTCTTT
CASSMREGGVTEAFF
>TRBJ1-2|NA|NA|TRBV7-9
TGTGCCAGCAGCCCCCGCCTTGGGACGGGGGATCCCATTAACTATGGCTACACCTTC
CASSPRLGTGDPINYGYTF
>TRBJ2-1|NA|NA|TRBV10-1
TGCGCCAGCAGTGACTACAATGAGCAGTTCTTC
CASSDYNEQFF
>TRBJ2-3|NA|NA|TRBV5-5
TGTGCCAGCAGCTTCCGGAACACAGATACGCAGTATTTT
CASSFRNTDTQYF
>TRBJ2-1|TRBD2|NA|TRBV7-6
TGTGCCAGCAGCCTCTGGACTAGCGGGAGGGCCGGGAATGAGCAGTTCTTC
CASSLWTSGRAGNEQFF
>TRBJ1-1|NA|NA|TRBV6-5
TGTGCCAGCAGTTACGGGCAGGGGAACACTGAAGCTTTCTTT
CASSYGQGNTEAFF
>TRBJ2-1|TRBD2|NA|TRBV5-6
TGTGCCAGCAGCTTGTCGAGCGGGGAGTTTAGGATGGATGAGCAGTTCTTC
CASSLSSGEFRMDEQFF
>TRBJ2-6|TRBD1|NA|TRBV7-9
TGTGCCAGCAGGGGACAGACTAATCCCCCTGGGGCCAACGTCCTGACTTTC
CASRGQTNPPGANVLTF
>TRBJ2-7|NA|NA|TRBV7-9
TGTGCCAGCAGCTTATTTACAGGGGGGGAACTCTACGAGCAGTACTTC
CASSLFTGGELYEQYF
>TRBJ2-2|NA|NA|TRBV23-1
TGCGCCAGCCGATGGCGGGACGGACCAGATACCGGGGAGCTGTTTTTT
CASRWRDGPDTGELFF
>TRBJ2-1|NA|NA|TRBV29-1
TGCAGCGTTGACTGGGGCTACTACAATGAGCAGTTCTTC
CSVDWGYYNEQFF
>TRBJ1-2|NA|NA|TRBV29-1
TGCAGCGTTGGGGGGGCTTCCTATGGCTACACCTTC
CSVGGASYGYTF
>TRBJ2-7|NA|NA|TRBV7-9
TGTGCCAGCAGCTTAGATTATACAGACTACGAGCAGTACTTC
CASSLDYTDYEQYF
>TRBJ2-5|NA|NA|TRBV5-5
TGTGCCAGCAGCTTGGCCCCAGAAGCATGGACCCAGTACTTC
CASSLAPEAWTQYF
>TRBJ2-7|NA|NA|TRBV6-5
TGTGCCAGCTCCACAGGGTCTCGCTACGAGCAGTACTTC
CASSTGSRYEQYF
>TRBJ2-3|NA|NA|TRBV6-1
TGTGCCAGCAGTTATGAAGATACGCAGTATTTT
CASSYEDTQYF
>TRBJ1-5|TRBD1|once|TRBV9
TGTGCCAGCAGCGTAGGAGGGGGCGAAGCTCAGCCCCAGCATTTT
CASSVGGGEAQPQHF
>TRBJ1-1|NA|NA|TRBV27
TGTGCCAGCAGTTTAATCTACCACAGGGCTAACACTGAAGCTTTCTTT
CASSLIYHRANTEAFF
>TRBJ1-6|NA|NA|TRBV5-1
TGCGCCAGCAGCTTGGGGGGGTGTATCGCCCCGAAGGCACCCCTCCACTTT
CASSLGGCIAPKAPLHF
>TRBJ2-1|TRBD2|NA|TRBV5-1
TGCGCCAGCAGCCCGGGACTAGCGGGGCGTTTAAATGAGCAGTTCTTC
CASSPGLAGRLNEQFF
>TRBJ1-1|NA|NA|TRBV5-4
TGTGCCAGCAGCTTGCCAGGGATGAACACTGAAGCTTTCTTT
CASSLPGMNTEAFF
>TRBJ2-7|TRBD1|NA|TRBV10-3
TGTGCCATCAGCTATGACAGGGAACCCTACGAGCAGTACTTC
CAISYDREPYEQYF
>TRBJ2-6|NA|NA|TRBV6-5
TGTGCCAGCAGCCCCGACCGCCGCTGGGCCAACGTCCTGACTTTC
CASSPDRRWANVLTF
>TRBJ1-2|TRBD1|NA|TRBV4-1
TGCGCCAGCAGCCAATTAATTGGACAGGGGGCGAGGGGCTATGGCTACACCTTC
CASSQLIGQGARGYGYTF
>TRBJ1-1|NA|NA|TRBV5-5
TGTGCCAGCAGCTTGAAAGGGTCCAACACTGAAGCTTTCTTT
CASSLKGSNTEAFF
>TRBJ2-2|NA|NA|TRBV10-2
TGCGCCAGCAGCGAAATGCTCCCTGGGGAGCTGTTTTTT
CASSEMLPGELFF
>TRBJ2-1|TRBD2|NA|TRBV6-4
TGTGCCAGCAGTGGGACTAGCAGGCATGAGCAGTTCTTC
CASSGTSRHEQFF
>TRBJ2-7|NA|NA|TRBV11-2
TGTGCCAGCAGCTTAATTGCGACGTTGACCTACGAGCAGTACTTC
CASSLIATLTYEQYF